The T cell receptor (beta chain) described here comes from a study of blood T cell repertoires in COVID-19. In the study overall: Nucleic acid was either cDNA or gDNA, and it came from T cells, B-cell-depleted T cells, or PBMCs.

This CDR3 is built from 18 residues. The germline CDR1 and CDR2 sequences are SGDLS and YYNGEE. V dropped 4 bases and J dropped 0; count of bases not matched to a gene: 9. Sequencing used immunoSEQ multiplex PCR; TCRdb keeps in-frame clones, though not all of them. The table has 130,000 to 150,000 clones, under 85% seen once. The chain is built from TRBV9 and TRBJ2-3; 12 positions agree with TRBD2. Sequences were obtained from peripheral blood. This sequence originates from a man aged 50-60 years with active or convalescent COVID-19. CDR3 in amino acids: CASSPGLAGPTSTDTQYF. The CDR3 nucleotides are TGTGCCAGCAGCCCTGGACTAGCGGGACCTACTAGCACAGATACGCAGTATTTT.